Included here is one T cell receptor (beta chain) sequence, with context. What it binds is not known. Profiled with immunoSEQ multiplex PCR; TCRdb holds only in-frame clones, not every one. The table has 150,000 to 180,000 clones, 88% seen once. This sample is drawn from a study of T cell responses to AZD1222 COVID-19 vaccine. Study outcomes and limitations: Spike-wide coverage was observed for vaccine-associated CD4 TCRs, with dominant responses at 160-218 and 743-854. Close to half of spike-specific TCRs reportedly recognize unmutated variant regions. With two AZD1222 doses given, Spike-specific TCR breadth and depth both rose. Seropositive at baseline were only a handful of AZD1222 recipients.

CDR3 length: 15 amino acids. Germline-derived CDR1 and CDR2 are MNHEY and SVGAGI. V was clipped by 6 bases and J by 7 bases, with 19 bases between them. The J gene is TRBJ2-1, the V gene TRBV6-5; D might be TRBD2 (7 bases). Here the sequenced sample was peripheral blood, taken on day 0 of AZD1222 vaccination. The TCR comes from an adult in good health. The CDR3 DNA reads TGTGCCAGCAGCGAGGTTCGGGGGGCGAGGAATGAGCAGTTCTTC. Its translation: CASSEVRGARNEQFF.